The following is a TCR beta chain sequence with its context. The J segment lost 0 bases and the V segment lost 6 bases, leaving 7 bases of the junction unmatched. Per germline, CDR1 LNHDA and CDR2 SQIVND (reference sequence). The CDR3 consists of 15 residues. These data originate in a study of T cell changes during pregnancy in multiple sclerosis. Profiling relied on immunoSEQ multiplex PCR, and the TCRdb table lists in-frame clones only, not all of them. The sample lists tens of thousands of clones; around 90% were seen once. The source is a female donor with multiple sclerosis, enrolled in a pregnancy study. The chain combines TRBV19 with TRBJ2-7; 8 positions agree with TRBD1. Sequencing was performed on CD4+ T cells from peripheral blood mononuclear cells, taken in the third trimester of pregnancy. CDR3 DNA: TGTGCCAGTAGGGAACAGGGGGAGGCCTCCTACGAGCAGTACTTC. Translated, it gives CASREQGEASYEQYF.